Shown below are 14 T cell receptor beta chains from a single sample sequenced in a study of T cells in Graves' hyperthyroidism and ophthalmopathy. There were TCR beta CDR3 regions amplified from RNA transcripts. An initial round of RT-PCR targeting the TCR CDR3 relied on the HTBI primer set. One entry per CDR3 protein results from TCRdb running MiXCR on the multiplex PCR reads. Of hundreds of thousands of distinct CDR3 sequences in the sample, 35% were seen once. The sample was blood. These receptors were collected from a woman aged 40 to 55 with Graves' hyperthyroidism.

V and J are TRBV27 and TRBJ1-2; possibly TRBD1 for D (6 bases). Germline assignment: CDR1 MNHEY and CDR2 SMNVEV (reference sequence). The CDR3 runs 15 residues. V was cut by 6 bases and J by 1 base, with 15 bases left in between. CDR3 nucleotides: TGTGCCAGCAGGCCTACAGGGAGCAGTAACTATGGCTACACCTTC. It specifies CASRPTGSSNYGYTF.

The chain employs TRBV6-6 and TRBJ2-3; D gene uncertain. The CDR3 covers 11 residues. The germline V gene has CDR1 MNHNY and CDR2 SVGAGI (reference sequence). V was cut by 7 bases and J by 6 bases, with 8 bases left in between. As DNA, the CDR3 is TGTGCCAGCACCCACTCCGATACGCAGTATTTT. Translated: CASTHSDTQYF.

The chain combines TRBV20-1 with TRBJ2-5, with 11 bases aligning to TRBD2. This CDR3 has 15 residues. The germline V gene encodes CDR1 DFQATT and CDR2 SNEGSKA (reference sequence). V shed 5 bases, J shed 5 bases, and the junction held 10 bases outside the gene matches. Written as DNA, the CDR3 is TGCAGTGCTGGGCTAGCGGGGGGCCCCAGGGAGACCCAGTACTTC. Its translation is CSAGLAGGPRETQYF.

This clonotype was recorded at least ten times. The gene calls are TRBV10-3 and TRBJ2-7, with D perhaps TRBD1 (6 bases). In germline, CDR1 is ENHRY, CDR2 SYGVKD. The V end lost 4 bases, the J end lost 4 bases, and 14 bases lay between the germline ends. CDR3 size: 14 residues. The CDR3 protein is CAISVSTGQYEQYF. The CDR3 DNA is TGTGCCATCAGTGTCTCCACAGGGCAGTACGAGCAGTACTTC.

This clonotype occurred many times. This chain joins TRBV7-8 and TRBJ2-7, with TRBD1 as a possible D gene (5 bases). This CDR3 has 16 residues. Trimming left V 5 bases short and J 0 bases short, with 17 bases between. Germline loops: CDR1 SGHVS, CDR2 FQNEAQ. Here the CDR3 reads CASSGVSAGPSYEQYF. CDR3 bases: TGTGCCAGCAGCGGCGTCAGTGCAGGGCCCTCCTACGAGCAGTACTTC.

A few counts support this clonotype. The chain recombines TRBV6-1 with TRBJ1-5; D might be TRBD1 (5 bases). From germline, CDR1 is MNHNS and CDR2 SASEGT. V was pared by 7 bases and J by 7 bases, with 17 bases between. The CDR3 runs 14 residues. The CDR3 sequence: CASTWGGSGQPQHF. The CDR3 DNA follows: TGTGCCAGCACCTGGGGGGGGTCGGGACAGCCCCAGCATTTT.

This clonotype is a singleton in its sample. This chain connects TRBV6-2 or TRBV6-3 to TRBJ2-7; D may be TRBD1 or TRBD2 (5 bases each). The CDR3 contains 16 residues. V gave up 2 bases and J gave up 0 bases, with 14 bases separating them. Germline V lookup: CDR1 MNHEY, CDR2 SVGEGT. CDR3 coding DNA: TGTGCCAGCAGTTACCTGGGACCACCAGGCTCCTACGAGCAGTACTTC. This gives the protein CASSYLGPPGSYEQYF.

This clonotype was found many times. The chain is built from TRBV12-3 or TRBV12-4 and TRBJ1-2; possibly TRBD1 for D (5 bases). V was trimmed by 4 bases and J by 5 bases, leaving 11 bases between them. The CDR3 loop spans 13 amino acids. CDR3: CASSSGGWYGYTF. CDR3 bases: TGTGCCAGCAGTTCCGGGGGGTGGTATGGCTACACCTTC.

This clonotype was observed many times. The rearrangement joins TRBV4-1 to TRBJ2-7; a weak D match, TRBD1 (5 bases). V lost 1 base and J 3 bases, leaving 13 bases between the germline ends. The CDR3 length is 15 residues. Germline V CDR1 and CDR2: MGHRA, YSYEKL. This CDR3 reads CASSQVGQTDYEQYF. The CDR3 nucleotides are TGCGCCAGCAGCCAAGTTGGACAAACAGACTACGAGCAGTACTTC.

In its sample, this clonotype was seen many times. V usage is TRBV7-2 and J usage is TRBJ2-5, with D possibly matching TRBD1 (5 bases). Germline lookup yields CDR1 SGHTA and CDR2 FQGNSA. This CDR3 is 13 amino acids long. Trimming removed 0 bases from V and 4 bases from J, with 6 bases in between. The CDR3 is CASSLARAETQYF. The CDR3 bases are TGTGCCAGCAGCTTAGCCAGGGCAGAGACCCAGTACTTC.

This clonotype was detected many times. This chain joins TRBV12-3 or TRBV12-4 and TRBJ1-1; D might be TRBD1 (6 bases). V was pared by 6 bases and J by 11 bases, with 13 bases between. The CDR3 runs 11 residues. The chain's CDR3 is CASRLTGRAFF. The CDR3 DNA follows: TGTGCCAGCAGATTGACAGGAAGGGCTTTCTTT.

The chain couples TRBV2 to TRBJ2-5; D possibly corresponds to TRBD2 (6 bases). The CDR3 covers 13 residues. Germline CDR1 reads SNHLY; CDR2 reads FYNNEI. Trimming shortened V by 8 bases and J by 2 bases, and 12 bases separated the two germline ends. CDR3 sequence (DNA): TGTGCCAGCTGCGGGGACTCACAAGAGACCCAGTACTTC. As protein: CASCGDSQETQYF.

In this sample, this clonotype turned up many times. The chain couples TRBV5-8 to TRBJ2-6; D call uncertain. CDR1 and CDR2 from the germline V gene are SGHTS and YDEGEE. V was clipped by 4 bases and J by 0 bases, with 11 bases between them. The CDR3 is 16 amino acids. CDR3 amino acids: CASSPLFVSGANVLTF. As DNA, the CDR3 is TGTGCCAGCAGCCCCTTATTCGTCTCTGGGGCCAACGTCCTGACTTTC.

There are many counts of this clonotype. V usage is TRBV29-1 and J usage is TRBJ1-2; unclear D gene. CDR3 length equals 13 residues. Germline values: CDR1 SQVTM, CDR2 ANQGSEA. V dropped 1 base and J dropped 7 bases, with 13 bases sitting between them. As DNA, the CDR3 is TGCAGCGTTGAAGGGCACGCCGAGGGTGGCTACACCTTC. This encodes CSVEGHAEGGYTF.